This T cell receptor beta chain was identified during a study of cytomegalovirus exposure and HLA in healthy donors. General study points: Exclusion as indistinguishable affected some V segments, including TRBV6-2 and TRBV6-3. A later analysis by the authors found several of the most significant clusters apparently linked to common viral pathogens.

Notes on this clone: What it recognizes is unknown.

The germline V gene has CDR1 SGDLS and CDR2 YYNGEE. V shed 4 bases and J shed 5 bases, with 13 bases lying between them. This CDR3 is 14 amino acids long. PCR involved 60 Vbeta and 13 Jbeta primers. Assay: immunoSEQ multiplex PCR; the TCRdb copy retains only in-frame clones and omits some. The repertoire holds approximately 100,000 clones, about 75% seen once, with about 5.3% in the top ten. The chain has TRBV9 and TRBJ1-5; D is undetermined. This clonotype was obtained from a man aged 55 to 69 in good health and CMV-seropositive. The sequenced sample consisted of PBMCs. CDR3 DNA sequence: TGTGCCAGCAGCCTGGGAGGGTCCCATCAGCCCCAGCATTTT. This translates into CASSLGGSHQPQHF.